This TCR beta chain appears in the sequencing data of a study of OX40 agonist ivuxolimab in advanced cancers. In the study overall: Patients receiving dose escalation had hepatocellular carcinoma, melanoma, renal cell or head and neck cancer.

The protocol was immunoSEQ multiplex PCR, while the TCRdb copy is restricted to in-frame clones and leaves out a portion. The sample carries 75,000 or so clones, around four fifths recorded once. This clone was recorded a few times. The antigen is not known. Germline assignment: CDR1 LNHDA and CDR2 SQIVND (reference sequence). Trimming stripped 4 bases from V and 4 bases from J, with 13 bases between. CDR3 size: 15 residues. Notes on the study in general: Which antigen the expanded peripheral T cells recognized is unknown. Among the least clonally expanded were partial responders at 0.1-3.0 mg/kg.

The starting material was CD4+ or CD8+ T cells sorted from blood, obtained in a trial of the OX40 agonist ivuxolimab. This rearrangement joins TRBV19 to TRBJ1-4; D is undetermined. This clonotype originated in an adult with an advanced solid tumor such as melanoma, head and neck, liver or kidney cancer. This chain's CDR3 is CASSNVGRGNEKLFF. The CDR3 nucleotides are TGTGCCAGTAGTAATGTTGGGCGTGGTAATGAAAAACTGTTTTTT.